Listed here are 21 T cell receptor beta chains from one sample, sequenced in a study of regulatory T cells in long-lasting Graves disease. According to the study, TCR beta libraries were built with iRepertoire HTBI primers and CDR3-region Arm-PCR. TCRdb passed the multiplex PCR reads through MiXCR, listing each CDR3 protein once. Counted here are approximately 350,000 distinct CDR3 sequences, 12% occurring once; the ten biggest clones make up about 19%. Time point reported: newly diagnosed GD, antithyroid drugs for less than 3 months. Generation of the TCR library employed RNA extracted from PBMCs. The same data also contributed to another study, on T cells in Graves' hyperthyroidism and ophthalmopathy.

Source: peripheral blood mononuclear cells (PBMCs), taken at new diagnosis, from a patient treated with antithyroid drugs. The receptors derive from a woman aged 18-35 years with Graves disease.

This clonotype was counted at least ten times. The chain recombines TRBV18 with TRBJ2-1; D might be TRBD2 (5 bases). There are 16 residues in the CDR3. Trimming removed 3 bases at V and 0 bases at J, with 12 bases between. CDR1 and CDR2 (germline): KGHSH, LQKENI. The CDR3 region is CASSPRAGSSYNEQFF. The CDR3 DNA follows: TGTGCCAGCTCACCGAGGGCTGGGAGCTCCTACAATGAGCAGTTCTTC.

Worth noting for this clonotype: The junction differs from germline at one of its ends, possibly a read error. The J gene is TRBJ1-1, the V gene TRBV5-1; no clear D. Germline loops: CDR1 SGHRS, CDR2 YFSETQ. This CDR3 region has 14 residues. The CDR3 region has the DNA TGCGCCGGCAGCTTGGCCAGCATGAACACTGAAGCTTTCTTT. This sequence encodes CAGSLASMNTEAFF.

This chain uses TRBV19 with TRBJ2-5, with TRBD2 matching 7 bases. The germline V gene encodes CDR1 LNHDA and CDR2 SQIVND (reference sequence). This CDR3 is 15 amino acids long. V lost 6 bases, J lost 4 bases, and 11 bases stayed unmatched. The CDR3 is CASRATSAGRETQYF. Written as DNA, the CDR3 is TGTGCCAGTAGAGCCACTAGCGCGGGGCGAGAGACCCAGTACTTC.

The sample holds one count of this clonotype. The chain employs TRBV13 and TRBJ2-7; D might be TRBD1 or TRBD2, each matching 6 bases. From germline, CDR1 is PRHDT and CDR2 FYEKMQ (reference sequence). Trimming took off 10 bases at V and 2 bases at J, with 15 bases between the two ends. The CDR3 loop spans 13 amino acids. The CDR3 loop reads CATGAGGPYEQYF. The CDR3 bases are TGTGCCACGGGGGCAGGTGGGCCCTACGAGCAGTACTTC.

The chain employs TRBV6-5 and TRBJ1-1; D is possibly TRBD1 (6 bases). From germline, CDR1 is MNHEY and CDR2 SVGAGI. CDR3 length equals 14 residues. With 1 base removed from V and 4 bases from J, the gap between germline ends came to 10 bases. CDR3 loop: CASSYYREGTEAFF. The CDR3 DNA follows: TGTGCCAGCAGTTACTACAGGGAAGGCACTGAAGCTTTCTTT.

This clonotype has a count of ten or more. The rearrangement joins TRBV20-1 to TRBJ2-3; possible D gene TRBD2, 5 bases. Germline CDR1 is DFQATT and CDR2 is SNEGSKA (reference sequence). The CDR3 runs 16 residues. Trimming left V 6 bases short and J 3 bases short, with 22 bases between. This CDR3 reads CSASQVYSGTTDTQYF. DNA for the CDR3: TGCAGTGCGAGCCAGGTCTACAGCGGTACAACAGATACGCAGTATTTT.

This clonotype came up many times. This rearrangement joins TRBV15 to TRBJ2-7; maybe TRBD2 (6 bases). This CDR3 is 15 amino acids long. The V end lost 1 base, the J end lost 1 base, and 11 bases lay between the germline ends. The germline gives CDR1 LNHNV, CDR2 YYDKDF (reference sequence). Written as DNA, the CDR3 is TGTGCCACCAGCAGAGGTGCGGGACTGTCCTACGAGCAGTACTTC. Its translation is CATSRGAGLSYEQYF.

The rearrangement joins TRBV10-3 to TRBJ1-2, with 10 nucleotides matching TRBD1. CDR1 ENHRY and CDR2 SYGVKD come from the germline V gene. CDR3 length equals 16 residues. The J segment lost 7 bases and the V segment lost 3 bases, leaving 11 bases of the junction unmatched. The CDR3 reads CAISDRQGASMGGYTF. CDR3 nucleotides: TGTGCCATCAGTGATCGACAGGGGGCCTCGATGGGTGGCTACACCTTC.

This clonotype was observed at least ten times. The rearrangement joins TRBV28 to TRBJ2-1, with D possibly being TRBD2 (6 bases). Trimming removed 8 bases at V and 2 bases at J, with 19 bases between. Germline V gene lookup returns CDR1 MDHEN and CDR2 SYDVKM. The CDR3 spans 16 residues. The CDR3 sequence: CASSPATGVPYNEQFF. For the CDR3, the DNA is TGTGCCAGCTCCCCCGCAACGGGAGTCCCCTACAATGAGCAGTTCTTC.

This clonotype was seen more than once but under ten times. The CDR3 loop is CASSQFYSNQPQHF. The CDR3 DNA follows: TGCGCCAGCAGCCAATTTTATAGCAATCAGCCCCAGCATTTT. The chain couples TRBV4-1 to TRBJ1-5, with D unresolved. The CDR3 sequence is 14 residues long. CDR1 is MGHRA and CDR2 is YSYEKL in the germline V gene. With 2 bases removed from V and 0 bases from J, the gap between germline ends came to 5 bases.

A note on this clonotype: A much larger clone differs by one base, so this may be a read error. The chain is built from TRBV7-2 and TRBJ2-3, with 8 bases identical to TRBD2. Germline CDR1 SGHTA, CDR2 FQGNSA. The CDR3 consists of 16 residues. The CDR3 nucleotides read TGTGCCAGCAGCTTCCTAGCGGGCAAACCCACAGATACGCGGTATTTT. It is translated as CASSFLAGKPTDTRYF.

The V and J genes are TRBV4-3 and TRBJ2-2; D remains ambiguous. The CDR3 spans 12 residues. The V end was cut by 7 bases, the J end by 4 bases, with 7 bases between. From germline, CDR1 is LGHNA and CDR2 YSLEER. Written as DNA, the CDR3 is TGCGCCAGCAAGGCGGTCACCGGGGAGCTGTTTTTT. Encoded protein: CASKAVTGELFF.

The V gene is TRBV28, the J gene TRBJ1-2; a weak D match, TRBD1 (6 bases). Deletions cut 7 bases from V and 1 base from J, with 13 bases between. CDR1 and CDR2 (germline): MDHEN, SYDVKM. The CDR3 spans 14 residues. Here the CDR3 DNA reads TGTGCCAGCAACCCTTCCAGGGGTAACTATGGCTACACCTTC. This translates into CASNPSRGNYGYTF.

This clonotype was recorded many times. The rearrangement links TRBV11-2 to TRBJ2-1; TRBD1 aligns across 8 bases. The V gene's germline CDR1 is SGHAT and CDR2 FQNNGV. The trim removed 5 bases at V and 4 bases at J, leaving 7 bases unmatched. This CDR3 region has 15 residues. CDR3 sequence: CASSQYRGSYNEQFF. CDR3 in DNA: TGTGCCAGCAGCCAATACAGGGGGTCTTACAATGAGCAGTTCTTC.

This clonotype occurred many times. The chain couples TRBV2 to TRBJ1-1; D unclear. The V and J ends lost 6 bases and 1 base respectively, with 6 bases between them. The CDR3 spans 12 residues. Germline loops: CDR1 SNHLY, CDR2 FYNNEI. CDR3 bases: TGTGCCAGCAGGCGACGGAACACTGAAGCTTTCTTT. The encoded protein is CASRRRNTEAFF. Looking up the rest from reference TRBV2 and TRBJ1-1 gives the full variable domain: EPEVTQTPSHQVTQMGQEVILRCVPISNHLYFYWYRQILGQKVEFLVSFYNNEISEKSEIFDDQFSVERPDGSNFTLKIRSTKLEDSAMYFCASRRRNTEAFFGQGTRLTVV.

This clonotype was recorded at least ten times. The chain couples TRBV7-3 to TRBJ2-3, with 7 positions matching TRBD2. Trimming at V came to 5 bases and at J to 10 bases, leaving 9 bases not matched to a gene. This CDR3 has 13 amino acids. The germline V gene encodes CDR1 SGHTA and CDR2 FQGTGA. This CDR3 is CASSPTGLGPQYF. CDR3 bases: TGTGCCAGCAGCCCTACCGGACTAGGCCCGCAGTATTTT.

The chain links TRBV5-6 to TRBJ2-4, with TRBD1 matching over 9 bases. The germline gives CDR1 SGHDT, CDR2 YYEEEE. V trimming: 3 bases; J trimming: 4 bases; junction bases outside the gene matches: 11. The CDR3 consists of 17 residues. The CDR3 DNA reads as TGTGCCAGCAGCTCATTAGGGGACAGGGAGGGGAAAAACATTCAGTACTTC. Amino acids: CASSSLGDREGKNIQYF.

This clonotype was detected ten times or more. This chain joins TRBV5-1 and TRBJ2-1, with 15 bases matching TRBD2. The CDR3 is 17 residues long. Germline V gene sequence: CDR1 SGHRS, CDR2 YFSETQ. Trimming at V came to 4 bases and at J to 4 bases, leaving 6 bases not matched to a gene. CDR3 in amino acids: CASSHGLAGGNYNEQFF. CDR3 sequence (DNA): TGCGCCAGCAGCCACGGACTAGCGGGAGGGAATTACAATGAGCAGTTCTTC. The full variable domain, in which reference TRBV5-1 and TRBJ2-1 provide the parts outside the CDR3, is KAGVTQTPRYLIKTRGQQVTLSCSPISGHRSVSWYQQTPGQGLQFLFEYFSETQRNKGNFPGRFSGRQFSNSRSEMNVSTLELGDSALYLCASSHGLAGGNYNEQFFGPGTRLTVL.

In this sample, this clonotype turned up many times. A read error may account for a junction end that differs from germline. The chain links TRBV27 to TRBJ1-2; D is unresolved. Looked up from germline, CDR1 is MNHEY and CDR2 is SMNVEV (reference sequence). The CDR3 is made up of 13 amino acids. The CDR3 DNA reads TGTGCCAGCAGTTTACTGGGTACCTATGGCTACGCCTTC. Its translation is CASSLLGTYGYAF.

This clonotype was picked up a small number of times. The rearrangement links TRBV5-1 to TRBJ1-3, with D uncertain. The CDR3 has 14 residues. Trimming cost V 6 bases and J 0 bases, with 10 bases left between them. Germline CDR1 is SGHRS and CDR2 is YFSETQ. The CDR3 bases are TGCGCCAGCAAGGACCTTATCTCTGGAAACACCATATATTTT. It specifies CASKDLISGNTIYF.

The CDR3 here is CASSLATTSGSGETQYF. The CDR3 DNA sequence: TGCGCCAGCAGCTTGGCCACGACTAGCGGGAGCGGAGAGACCCAGTACTTC. V gene TRBV5-1 combines with J gene TRBJ2-5; 12 positions agree with TRBD2. The CDR3 consists of 17 residues. V shed 0 bases and J 4 bases; nucleotides not matched to a gene: 7. The germline V gene encodes CDR1 SGHRS and CDR2 YFSETQ.